A selection of T cell receptor beta chains follows, all from one sample in a study of technical replicates of blood from a few donors. The repertoire was sequenced with immunoSEQ multiplex PCR; TCRdb's copy has only in-frame clones and lacks some. Of under 70,000 clones listed, approximately 86% are singletons. The sample consisted of PBMCs. These receptors all come from a human donor in good health. Some clones in this sample may be carry-over from other donors' samples. Each CDR3 is given without its conserved first and last residue. The D gene is left open where the match is weak.

>NA|TRBV11-2|TRBJ2-2
ASSLDLNTGELF
>TRBD1|TRBV2|TRBJ2-2
ASRPTGASTGELF
>TRBD2|TRBV13|TRBJ2-3
ASSFPPQAGVGTDTQY
>NA|TRBV6-6|TRBJ1-1
ASSYVRWALVSF
>TRBD1|TRBV6-5|TRBJ1-3
ASSLDRANGNTIY
>TRBD2|TRBV5-1|TRBJ2-1
ASSSSGTAHNEQF
>NA|TRBV10-3|TRBJ1-1
AISGRGGTEAF
>NA|TRBV5-4|TRBJ2-5
ASSLAGLTYQETQY
>NA|TRBV4-2|TRBJ1-1
ASSQATGGEAF
>TRBD1|TRBV5-1|TRBJ1-1
ASSPDRGPNTEAF
>TRBD2|TRBV6-4|TRBJ2-2
ASSSGEGGELF
>TRBD2|TRBV30|TRBJ2-3
AWNGLADLLNPTDTQY
>TRBD1|TRBV13|TRBJ1-2
ASSSRDRGYGGYT
>NA|TRBV29-1|TRBJ1-1
SVERTVDSTTEAF
>NA|TRBV30|TRBJ2-5
AWSDDSYTQY
>TRBD1|TRBV6-1|TRBJ2-3
ASSEGQGADTQY
>TRBD2|TRBV6-5|TRBJ2-1
ASSYLGLVENEQF
>NA|TRBV25-1|TRBJ2-3
ASSADLAGSTDTQY
>NA|TRBV6-1|TRBJ2-7
ASSGQSVGSRNEQY
>NA|TRBV30|TRBJ1-1
AWSVRGGGTEAF
>NA|TRBV2|TRBJ2-7
ASRAPPYGEQY
>NA|TRBV7-2|TRBJ2-5
ASSQQETQY
>NA|TRBV2|TRBJ1-1
ASSEQVNTEAF
>NA|TRBV25-1|TRBJ2-7
ASSQISLRDDRNGQY
>TRBD1|TRBV5-4|TRBJ2-7
ASSWDRDYEQY
>TRBD2|TRBV15|TRBJ2-1
ATSPPGSGPPISYNEQF
>TRBD2|TRBV2|TRBJ2-1
ASSLFSGTNYNEQF
>TRBD2|TRBV7-3|TRBJ2-1
ASSLGGDYNEQF
>NA|TRBV4-3|TRBJ2-5
ASSPTRKETQY
>NA|TRBV28|TRBJ1-2
ASSLRDRPFGGYT
>NA|TRBV6-5|TRBJ2-5
ASSYSPQNVKY
>TRBD2|TRBV4-3|TRBJ2-1
ASSQDRAGGTEQF
>NA|TRBV9|TRBJ2-3
ASSVVGVADTQY
>NA|TRBV11-2|TRBJ2-2
ASSLVGTGELF
>TRBD2|TRBV19|TRBJ2-1
ASSYTLAGTSYNEQF
>NA|TRBV7-8|TRBJ2-7
ASSNRVSFYEQY
>NA|TRBV10-3|TRBJ1-5
AISRGVNQPQH
>TRBD2|TRBV29-1|TRBJ2-3
SVGVRRGTTDTQY
>TRBD1|TRBV11-2|TRBJ1-2
ASSFSGGDGYT
>NA|TRBV7-9|TRBJ1-2
ASSPLEYGYGYT
>TRBD1|TRBV20-1|TRBJ1-1
SARTGGEAF
>TRBD2|TRBV4-3|TRBJ2-3
ASSQDSGSGIRDTQY
>NA|TRBV5-4|TRBJ2-5
ASSLARGETQY
>NA|TRBV19|TRBJ1-5
ASRTAGSRNQPQH
>TRBD1|TRBV5-1|TRBJ1-2
ASSLGTGWYGYT
>TRBD2|TRBV7-8|TRBJ2-7
ASSLARSGGAGEQY
>NA|TRBV7-2|TRBJ1-2
ASTKGVYGYT
>NA|TRBV21-1|TRBJ1-1
ASSKVQGRDTEAF
>NA|TRBV10-3|TRBJ2-4
APPGGAKNIQY
>TRBD1|TRBV2|TRBJ1-2
ASSEQGDYGYT
>NA|TRBV6-5|TRBJ2-7
ASSYARRSYEQY
>NA|TRBV18|TRBJ2-7
ASSPTRSTSQQY
>NA|TRBV5-1|TRBJ2-5
ASSGRGGGPVAETQY
>NA|TRBV4-1|TRBJ2-6
ASSPSPGGGANVLT
>TRBD2|TRBV7-9|TRBJ2-7
ASSPPGLAGVYEQY
>NA|TRBV6-5|TRBJ2-7
ASSPRSFSYEQY
>NA|TRBV7-3|TRBJ1-1
ASSLAGGAGTEAF
>NA|TRBV7-9|TRBJ2-7
ASSYSSYEQY
>TRBD1|TRBV18|TRBJ1-4
ASSPDRGEKLF